The 19 T cell receptor beta chains given below trace back to one sample, sequenced in a study of human T cells and chemical hapten exposure (TCRdb year 2021). To prepare the library, RACE was applied. The sequencing machine was a NextSeq 500. TCRdb reworked the public reads: Q25 trimming with fastp, MiXCR clone assembly, productive beta chains retained. Entries that share a CDR3 protein sequence are merged under the most common genes and DNA. In all, the sample holds some 400,000 distinct CDR3 sequences, and 5.1% of those were seen once. The ten biggest clones cover 2% to 3% of the sample. Interpreted using the paper, the time point label stands for: pre-sensitization, week 0. What this sample's treatment or condition label stands for: therapeutic diphenylcyclopropenone sensitization with weekly scalp DPC. The source was whole blood, collected in connection with sensitization to the hapten diphenylcyclopropenone (DPC). The receptors stem from a woman between 45 and 65 years old with alopecia areata. Some clones in this sample may be carry-over from other donors' samples.

The CDR3 DNA sequence: TGTGCCAGCAGCTTAACCGGGCAGGGAAACACCATATATTTT. This gives the protein CASSLTGQGNTIYF. The chain links TRBV7-9 to TRBJ1-3; no reliable D call. Trimming left V 2 bases short and J 4 bases short, with 9 bases between. Germline lookup yields CDR1 SEHNR and CDR2 FQNEAQ (reference sequence). This CDR3 is built from 14 residues.

This clonotype was seen ten or more times. The chain recombines TRBV29-1 with TRBJ2-7, with 7 bases matching TRBD1. The CDR3 totals 16 residues. Germline V lookup: CDR1 SQVTM, CDR2 ANQGSEA. J was trimmed by 0 bases and V by 3 bases; bases with no gene match: 11. DNA of the CDR3: TGCAGCGTTGAGGCCGTAACAGGGGCCCCCTCCTACGAGCAGTACTTC. Its translation: CSVEAVTGAPSYEQYF.

The V and J genes are TRBV20-1 and TRBJ2-1, with D uncertain. CDR3 length equals 14 residues. Germline V gene lookup returns CDR1 DFQATT and CDR2 SNEGSKA (reference sequence). V was pared by 1 base and J by 0 bases, with 7 bases between. The CDR3 spells CSARARFSYNEQFF. In DNA form, the CDR3 reads TGCAGTGCTAGAGCCCGCTTCTCCTACAATGAGCAGTTCTTC.

This clonotype was seen ten or more times. The chain is built from TRBV28 and TRBJ2-7; D call uncertain. V lost 7 bases to trimming and J lost 2 bases, with 18 bases between them. The V gene's germline CDR1 is MDHEN and CDR2 SYDVKM. This CDR3 spans 15 amino acids. The CDR3 DNA follows: TGTGCCAGCACCCATGGCGGCACCCAAGCCTACGAGCAGTACTTC. Protein sequence: CASTHGGTQAYEQYF.

This clonotype was seen repeatedly, ten times or more. The chain has TRBV6-5 and TRBJ1-2; weak D call: TRBD1 (5 bases). CDR3 length: 12 amino acids. Germline V gene lookup returns CDR1 MNHEY and CDR2 SVGAGI. The V gene lost 8 bases and the J gene lost 2 bases, with 9 bases spanning the gap. The CDR3 region is CASGEGNYGYTF. Here the CDR3 DNA reads TGTGCCAGCGGGGAGGGGAACTATGGCTACACCTTC.

The J gene is TRBJ2-7, the V gene TRBV11-1, with D maybe TRBD1 (5 bases). The CDR3 extends over 14 amino acids. Germline V gene lookup returns CDR1 SGHAT and CDR2 FQDESV (reference sequence). The V end was cut by 5 bases, the J end by 1 base, with 12 bases between. The CDR3 coding sequence is TGTGCCAGCAGCAAAGACTCAGGGTCCTACGAGCAGTACTTC. It specifies CASSKDSGSYEQYF.

This clonotype was detected only a few times. The V call is TRBV20-1, the J call TRBJ1-5, with D perhaps matching TRBD1 (5 bases). The V end lost 3 bases, the J end lost 7 bases, and 13 bases lay between the germline ends. CDR1 and CDR2 (germline): DFQATT, SNEGSKA (reference sequence). The CDR3 is 13 residues long. CDR3 residues: CSARAGVGQPQHF. Written as DNA, the CDR3 is TGCAGTGCTAGGGCGGGGGTAGGGCAGCCCCAGCATTTT.

This clonotype showed up many times. This chain joins TRBV12-3 or TRBV12-4 and TRBJ2-3; no clear D. The CDR3 is 13 amino acids. Trimming stripped 3 bases from V and 4 bases from J, with 8 bases between. CDR3 amino acids: CASSLGPADTQYF. Here the CDR3 DNA reads TGTGCCAGCAGTTTGGGTCCGGCAGATACGCAGTATTTT.

The chain recombines TRBV20-1 with TRBJ2-7, with 7 bases matching TRBD1. CDR1 DFQATT and CDR2 SNEGSKA come from the germline V gene (reference sequence). CDR3 length equals 10 residues. The junction had 4 bases not matched to a gene; V was cut back by 3 bases and J by 11 bases. The CDR3: CSARGTAEYF. The CDR3 nucleotides read TGCAGTGCTAGGGGGACAGCCGAGTACTTC.

This clonotype was counted between two and nine times. The V and J genes are TRBV9 and TRBJ2-3; 8 bases match TRBD1. CDR3 length: 16 residues. Germline CDR1 is SGDLS and CDR2 is YYNGEE. J was trimmed by 7 bases and V by 0 bases; bases with no gene match: 10. The chain's CDR3 is CASSVVSGGEINTQYF. The CDR3 coding sequence is TGTGCCAGCAGCGTAGTTTCAGGGGGCGAGATAAATACGCAGTATTTT.

This clonotype has a handful of counts. V and J are TRBV7-2 and TRBJ1-5; D call uncertain. Trimming removed 5 bases from V and 0 bases from J, with 17 bases in between. The CDR3 sequence is 17 residues long. In germline, CDR1 is SGHTA, CDR2 FQGNSA. CDR3 coding DNA: TGTGCCAGCAGCCCTGGACGGACCCTTTCTAGCAATCAGCCCCAGCATTTT. Translating gives CASSPGRTLSSNQPQHF.

This clonotype has just a few counts. This chain uses TRBV6-5 with TRBJ1-6; possibly TRBD1 for D (6 bases). Trimming took off 6 bases at V and 9 bases at J, with 15 bases between the two ends. Germline V gene lookup returns CDR1 MNHEY and CDR2 SVGAGI. The CDR3 spans 14 residues. This CDR3 reads CASRGRGGGSPLHF. The DNA of the CDR3 is TGTGCCAGCAGGGGCAGGGGAGGGGGTTCACCCCTCCACTTT.

This clonotype was detected only a few times. The V call is TRBV13, the J call TRBJ1-2, with 8 nucleotides matching TRBD1. The CDR3 runs 13 residues. The germline V gene has CDR1 PRHDT and CDR2 FYEKMQ (reference sequence). V lost 5 bases to trimming and J lost 8 bases; unmatched junction nucleotides: 7. CDR3 sequence (DNA): TGTGCCAGCAGCCAGACAGGGGTTAGCGGCTACACCTTC. Translation: CASSQTGVSGYTF.

There are a few counts of this clonotype. V gene TRBV20-1 combines with J gene TRBJ1-1; no clear D gene. Germline CDR1 DFQATT, CDR2 SNEGSKA (reference sequence). Trimming removed 0 bases at V and 9 bases at J, with 11 bases between. The CDR3 consists of 12 residues. This CDR3 reads CSARDRPSQAFF. CDR3 in DNA: TGCAGTGCTAGAGACCGGCCCTCGCAAGCTTTCTTT.

The gene calls are TRBV4-3 and TRBJ1-1; D is uncertain. V gave up 1 base and J gave up 1 base, with 19 bases separating them. The CDR3 contains 18 residues. The V gene's germline CDR1 is LGHNA and CDR2 YSLEER. The CDR3 region has the DNA TGCGCCAGCAGCCAAGGAAACCCCATGGAAGGGAAGAACACTGAAGCTTTCTTT. Protein sequence: CASSQGNPMEGKNTEAFF.

The table lists this clonotype with many counts. This rearrangement joins TRBV9 to TRBJ2-1; TRBD2 aligns across 10 bases. Germline V CDR1 and CDR2: SGDLS, YYNGEE. There are 17 residues in the CDR3. The junction had 15 bases not matched to a gene; V was cut back by 4 bases and J by 8 bases. CDR3 region: CASSTAPSGRAKDEQFF. CDR3 sequence (DNA): TGTGCCAGCAGCACCGCTCCTAGCGGGAGAGCCAAGGATGAGCAGTTCTTC.

In this sample, this clonotype turned up a few times. The chain couples TRBV7-2 to TRBJ2-5, with D perhaps being TRBD1 or TRBD2 (7 bases each). Per germline, CDR1 SGHTA and CDR2 FQGNSA. The CDR3 has 14 residues. CDR3 sequence reads: CATNQGGITETQYF. In DNA, the CDR3 is TGTGCTACCAACCAGGGGGGGATCACGGAGACCCAGTACTTC.

The rearrangement uses TRBV5-1 and TRBJ1-3; D possibly corresponds to TRBD1 (5 bases). The CDR3 runs 15 residues. Germline V gene sequence: CDR1 SGHRS, CDR2 YFSETQ. V was clipped by 4 bases and J by 0 bases, with 11 bases between them. The CDR3 reads CASSRDPISGNTIYF. The CDR3, as DNA: TGCGCCAGCAGCCGGGACCCCATCTCTGGAAACACCATATATTTT.

In regard to this clonotype: A read error may explain this, as a much larger clone is one base away. The chain combines TRBV27 with TRBJ2-7, with D possibly matching TRBD2 (6 bases). CDR1 MNHEY and CDR2 SMNVEV come from the germline V gene (reference sequence). Between the trimmed V and J ends, which lost 8 bases and 0 bases, there was a span of 11 bases. CDR3 length: 13 amino acids. CDR3 in amino acids: CASGFGGSYEQYF. The CDR3 DNA reads TGTGCCAGCGGGTTCGGGGGCTCCTACGAGCAGTACTTC.